One and the same sample provided the 12 T cell receptor beta chains below, sequenced in a study of blood T cell repertoires in COVID-19. Some clones are missing from TCRdb's copy, which holds only in-frame ones; the method was immunoSEQ multiplex PCR. The table lists about 190,000 clones, approximately 88% of them singletons, with about 4.1% in the top ten. Specimen: peripheral blood. The receptors stem from a woman aged 25 to 39 with acute or convalescent COVID-19.

This clone was observed a handful of times. The chain combines TRBV3-1 (or the pseudogene TRBV3-2) with TRBJ1-2; the match to TRBD1 covers 7 bases. Germline values: CDR1 LGHDT, CDR2 YNNKEL (reference sequence). After removal of 4 bases from V and 4 bases from J, the junction contained 3 bases not matched to a gene. This CDR3 contains 13 residues. The CDR3 nucleotides read TGTGCCAGCAGCCCCGACAGGGTCTATGGCTACACCTTC. It is translated as CASSPDRVYGYTF.

The chain combines TRBV27 with TRBJ2-3, with D perhaps matching TRBD2 (5 bases). Germline V gives CDR1 MNHEY, CDR2 SMNVEV (reference sequence). Trimming took off 5 bases at V and 0 bases at J, with 12 bases between the two ends. The CDR3 runs 15 residues. This chain's CDR3 is CASSPRRASTDTQYF. The CDR3 bases are TGTGCCAGCAGTCCCCGGCGGGCTAGCACAGATACGCAGTATTTT.

Comment on this clone: Its ends do not fully match the called genes, so a read error is possible. The V call is TRBV30, the J call TRBJ1-1, with D perhaps matching TRBD1 (5 bases). The CDR3 extends over 13 amino acids. The germline V gene has CDR1 GTSNPN and CDR2 SVGIG (reference sequence). In nucleotides, the CDR3 is TGTGCCTGGAACCCTTTAACCGGGACTCCGGCCGTGTTC. It is translated as CAWNPLTGTPAVF.

The chain couples TRBV28 to TRBJ1-1; no firm D call. The CDR3 is made up of 11 amino acids. V lost 2 bases, J lost 6 bases, and 4 bases lay in between. CDR1 is MDHEN, CDR2 SYDVKM, per germline. In DNA, the CDR3 is TGTGCCAGCAGTTTAGTCGCTGAAGCTTTCTTT. Translated, it gives CASSLVAEAFF.

The chain uses TRBV2 and TRBJ1-2, with D possibly matching TRBD1 (5 bases). This CDR3 comprises 13 residues. Trimming took off 8 bases at V and 1 base at J, with 11 bases between the two ends. From germline, CDR1 is SNHLY and CDR2 FYNNEI. CDR3: CASGNRINYGYTF. CDR3 bases: TGTGCCAGCGGTAACAGGATTAACTATGGCTACACCTTC.

The CDR3 nucleotides are TGCAGTGCTAGTGGTGTCGCCGGCTCCTACAATGAGCAGTTCTTC. Its translation: CSASGVAGSYNEQFF. The chain is built from TRBV20-1 and TRBJ2-1; D not resolved. V lost 3 bases and J 0 bases, leaving 12 bases between the germline ends. Per germline, CDR1 DFQATT and CDR2 SNEGSKA (reference sequence). The CDR3 has 15 amino acids.

The gene calls are TRBV7-9 and TRBJ1-2; no definite D call. Germline CDR1 is SEHNR and CDR2 is FQNEAQ (reference sequence). This CDR3 spans 17 amino acids. The V end was cut by 2 bases, the J end by 4 bases, with 20 bases between. CDR3 amino acids: CASSLSYEGGVRYGYTF. CDR3 coding DNA: TGTGCCAGCAGCTTATCTTATGAGGGCGGAGTACGCTATGGCTACACCTTC.

This rearrangement joins TRBV10-3 to TRBJ1-1; 7 nucleotides line up with TRBD1. Looked up from germline, CDR1 is ENHRY and CDR2 is SYGVKD. CDR3 length: 16 amino acids. V lost 3 bases and J lost 11; bases outside the gene matches: 18. The CDR3 region is CAISELRVQGRIGAFF. The CDR3 bases are TGTGCCATCAGTGAATTGAGGGTACAGGGGAGGATCGGGGCTTTCTTT.

This rearrangement joins TRBV6-5 to TRBJ1-4; maybe TRBD1 (5 bases). Germline CDR1 reads MNHEY; CDR2 reads SVGAGI. Trimming removed 2 bases at V and 6 bases at J, with 7 bases between. The CDR3 has 13 residues. The CDR3 coding sequence is TGTGCCAGCAGTTACCGGGGGGATGAAAAACTGTTTTTT. Residues: CASSYRGDEKLFF.

This chain links TRBV7-2 with TRBJ2-7; a possible D gene is TRBD2 (5 bases). This CDR3 is built from 14 residues. CDR1 and CDR2 from the germline V gene are SGHTA and FQGNSA. V lost 2 bases to trimming and J lost 3 bases, with 11 bases between them. CDR3 in amino acids: CASSLRYRGYEQYF. The CDR3 DNA follows: TGTGCCAGCAGCTTAAGGTATCGGGGCTACGAGCAGTACTTC. The full variable domain, in which reference TRBV7-2 and TRBJ2-7 provide the parts outside the CDR3, is GAGVSQSPSNKVTEKGKDVELRCDPISGHTALYWYRQSLGQGLEFLIYFQGNSAPDKSGLPSDRFSAERTGGSVSTLTIQRTQQEDSAVYLCASSLRYRGYEQYFGPGTRLTVT.

The CDR3 sequence: CAWTKPQETQYF. Here the CDR3 DNA reads TGTGCCTGGACTAAGCCCCAAGAGACCCAGTACTTC. The V gene is TRBV30, the J gene TRBJ2-5; no reliable D call. The V gene's germline CDR1 is GTSNPN and CDR2 SVGIG (reference sequence). V was trimmed by 4 bases and J by 1 base, leaving 7 bases between them. This CDR3 comprises 12 residues.

This chain links TRBV9 with TRBJ2-3, with 9 positions matching TRBD2. The length of the CDR3 is 14 residues. Germline values: CDR1 SGDLS, CDR2 YYNGEE. Trimming took 4 bases from V and 4 from J; bases not matched to a gene: 4. This CDR3 is CASSPGLASDTQYF. In DNA form, the CDR3 reads TGTGCCAGCAGCCCAGGACTAGCGTCAGATACGCAGTATTTT.